Following are 17 T cell receptor beta chains from one sample sequenced in a study of regulatory T cells in long-lasting Graves disease (dated by TCRdb to the early 2020s). Library method: multiplex PCR. The reads were generated on an Illumina HiSeq 4000. CDR3 regions were amplified by Arm-PCR with iRepertoire HTBI primers to construct TCR beta libraries. The public reads were quality trimmed at Q25 with fastp and then assembled into clones with MiXCR by TCRdb, keeping productive beta chains. Rows matching on CDR3 protein sequence are summarized as one entry with the most common DNA and genes. Within this sample are fewer than 650,000 distinct CDR3 sequences, with roughly 15% of them counted one time only. The biggest ten clones account for approximately 20% of the sample. The intended sense of this specimen's time point label: newly diagnosed GD, antithyroid drugs for less than 3 months. For both TCR sequencing and RNA sequencing, RNA was extracted from PBMCs in TRIzol.

This same sample was also part of a study on T cells in Graves' hyperthyroidism and ophthalmopathy.

The specimen comprised peripheral blood mononuclear cells (PBMCs), sampled at new diagnosis, from a patient treated with antithyroid drugs. Receptor source: a woman aged 25 to 39 with Graves disease. Donor details come from another sample of the same person, matched by shared clones.

The genes are TRBV6-2 or TRBV6-3 and TRBJ2-6; 9 bases align to TRBD1. The V gene's germline CDR1 is MNHEY and CDR2 SVGEGT. J gave up 2 bases and V 2 bases, and 7 bases lay outside the gene matches. The CDR3 sequence is 18 residues long. DNA of the CDR3: TGTGCCAGCAGTTACCGGGGACAGGGTTTTGCTGGGGCCAACGTCCTGACTTTC. It is translated as CASSYRGQGFAGANVLTF.

Many counts were recorded for this clonotype. This chain connects TRBV19 to TRBJ1-4; 7 nucleotides agree with TRBD1. CDR1 and CDR2 from the germline V gene are LNHDA and SQIVND (reference sequence). The CDR3 covers 13 residues. The V segment lost 6 bases and the J segment 5 bases; nucleotides outside the gene matches: 3. CDR3 amino acids: CASRQGPNEKLFF. The DNA for the CDR3 is TGTGCCAGTAGACAGGGGCCGAATGAAAAACTGTTTTTT.

This clonotype has only a few counts. The CDR3 DNA sequence: TGTGCCTGTAAGGAGGTCAATGAGCAGTTCTTC. Protein sequence: CACKEVNEQFF. The chain has TRBV30 and TRBJ2-1, with D tentatively TRBD2 (5 bases). The length of the CDR3 is 11 residues. The germline V gene encodes CDR1 GTSNPN and CDR2 SVGIG (reference sequence). The V and J ends lost 6 bases and 6 bases respectively, with 9 bases between them.

V and J are TRBV19 and TRBJ1-1; D not resolved. Per germline, CDR1 LNHDA and CDR2 SQIVND (reference sequence). The V gene lost 8 bases and the J gene lost 1 base, with 14 bases spanning the gap. The CDR3 is 14 amino acids. This CDR3 is CASRLNGENTEAFF. The CDR3 DNA reads as TGTGCCAGTCGGCTAAACGGGGAGAACACTGAAGCTTTCTTT. Full variable domain (rest looked up from reference TRBV19 and TRBJ1-1): DGGITQSPKYLFRKEGQNVTLSCEQNLNHDAMYWYRQDPGQGLRLIYYSQIVNDFQKGDIAEGYSVSREKKESFPLTVTSAQKNPTAFYLCASRLNGENTEAFFGQGTRLTVV.

The table lists this clonotype with many counts. V gene TRBV12-3 or TRBV12-4 combines with J gene TRBJ2-3, with TRBD2 identical over 9 bases. The J call may not be correct, given that the DNA end is closer to TRBJ2-1. The CDR3 contains 16 residues. This CDR3 reads CASSLKGSAGGHEQFF. The CDR3 coding sequence is TGTGCCAGCAGTTTAAAGGGAAGTGCGGGAGGGCACGAGCAGTTCTTC.

This clonotype was counted ten times or more. The chain joins TRBV28 to TRBJ2-7, with D possibly called TRBD1 or TRBD2 (6 bases each). Trimming took off 1 base at V and 0 bases at J, with 25 bases between the two ends. The CDR3 has 20 residues. CDR1 is MDHEN and CDR2 is SYDVKM in the germline V gene. CDR3 amino acids: CASSLSPTPSRGRSSYEQYF. CDR3 nucleotides: TGTGCCAGCAGTTTATCCCCTACCCCCTCCCGGGGGCGAAGCTCCTACGAGCAGTACTTC. Full variable domain (remainder filled in from reference TRBV28 and TRBJ2-7): DVKVTQSSRYLVKRTGEKVFLECVQDMDHENMFWYRQDPGLGLRLIYFSYDVKMKEKGDIPEGYSVSREKKERFSLILESASTNQTSMYLCASSLSPTPSRGRSSYEQYFGPGTRLTVT.

About this clonotype: A much larger clone sits a single nucleotide away, making a read error possible. The V call is TRBV28, the J call TRBJ1-4; D possibly corresponds to TRBD1 (5 bases). Trimming stripped 5 bases from V and 7 bases from J, with 17 bases between. Per the germline V gene, CDR1 is MDHEN and CDR2 is SYDVKM. This CDR3 contains 15 residues. DNA for the CDR3: TGTGCCAGCAGTCCAGAGGGGATTATCAGTGAAAAACTGTTTTTT. This sequence encodes CASSPEGIISEKLFF.

This clonotype was counted ten times or more. The rearrangement joins TRBV19 to TRBJ1-2, with 7 bases aligning to TRBD1. The CDR3 is 12 residues long. Germline CDR1 reads LNHDA; CDR2 reads SQIVND (reference sequence). After removal of 9 bases from V and 2 bases from J, the junction contained 3 bases not matched to a gene. As DNA, the CDR3 is TGTGCCAGCGGACAGGTCAACTATGGCTACACCTTC. This translates into CASGQVNYGYTF.

This chain joins TRBV18 and TRBJ2-1, with D possibly being TRBD2 (6 bases). Germline CDR1 and CDR2: KGHSH and LQKENI. Trimming shortened V by 8 bases and J by 7 bases, and 27 bases separated the two germline ends. The CDR3 spans 17 residues. The CDR3 sequence is CASRRMVASEGENEQFF. The CDR3, as DNA: TGTGCCAGCCGCCGTATGGTTGCCTCGGAGGGAGAAAATGAGCAGTTCTTC. Full variable domain (remainder filled in from reference TRBV18 and TRBJ2-1): NAGVMQNPRHLVRRRGQEARLRCSPMKGHSHVYWYRQLPEEGLKFMVYLQKENIIDESGMPKERFSAEFPKEGPSILRIQQVVRGDSAAYFCASRRMVASEGENEQFFGPGTRLTVL.

CDR3 nucleotide sequence: TGTGCCAGCAGCCTAGCGGGAGCGTCGGCAGATACGCAGTATTTT. Its protein product is CASSLAGASADTQYF. V gene TRBV3-1 combines with J gene TRBJ2-3; 9 bases match TRBD2. This CDR3 spans 15 amino acids. Trimming cost V 4 bases and J 4 bases; bases outside gene matches: 6. CDR1 is LGHDT, CDR2 YNNKEL, per germline (reference sequence).

This clonotype was seen ten or more times. V gene TRBV28 combines with J gene TRBJ1-1; 11 nucleotides agree with TRBD1. Germline CDR1 is MDHEN and CDR2 is SYDVKM. Trimming took 7 bases from V and 0 from J; bases not matched to a gene: 16. The length of the CDR3 is 19 residues. CDR3 DNA sequence: TGTGCCAGCACAAGGGACAGGGGGTCTACCACTAATATGAACACTGAAGCTTTCTTT. Its protein product is CASTRDRGSTTNMNTEAFF.

This clonotype was observed many times. The V gene is TRBV27, the J gene TRBJ2-6; no firm D call. The CDR3 is 17 amino acids. Trimming stripped 5 bases from V and 0 bases from J, with 14 bases between. In germline, CDR1 is MNHEY, CDR2 SMNVEV (reference sequence). CDR3: CASSRGGRYSGANVLTF. DNA of the CDR3: TGTGCCAGCAGTCGCGGCGGCCGGTACTCTGGGGCCAACGTCCTGACTTTC.

The chain links TRBV14 to TRBJ2-5, with 10 bases identical to TRBD2. Per germline, CDR1 SGHDN and CDR2 FVKESK. This CDR3 is 18 amino acids long. V shed 3 bases, J shed 6 bases, and the junction held 16 bases outside the gene matches. This CDR3 is CASSQHSSGRVDLKTQYF. CDR3 DNA sequence: TGTGCCAGCAGCCAGCATAGCAGCGGGAGGGTTGACTTAAAGACCCAGTACTTC.

J is TRBJ1-1 and V is TRBV9; no firm D call. Trimming left V 0 bases short and J 1 base short, with 28 bases between. Germline values: CDR1 SGDLS, CDR2 YYNGEE. The CDR3 consists of 21 residues. CDR3 nucleotides: TGTGCCAGCAGCGTAGGGCCCCTAGGGTGGACCAGCTCGGGAGCGAACACTGAAGCTTTCTTT. Protein product: CASSVGPLGWTSSGANTEAFF.

This clonotype has only one observation. The junction departs from germline at one end; a sequencing error may be responsible. CDR3 DNA: TGTGCCAGCAGTAGGGGACAGAAGTATGGCCACACCTTC. Its translation: CASSRGQKYGHTF. V usage is TRBV28 and J usage is TRBJ1-2, with 7 nucleotides matching TRBD1. CDR3 length: 13 amino acids. CDR1 MDHEN and CDR2 SYDVKM come from the germline V gene.

Ten or more counts support this clonotype. The gene calls are TRBV7-8 and TRBJ2-7; D possibly corresponds to TRBD1 (6 bases). V lost 7 bases to trimming and J lost 4 bases, with 14 bases between them. In germline, CDR1 is SGHVS, CDR2 FQNEAQ. The CDR3 runs to 13 residues. The CDR3 sequence: CASTLRTAYEQYF. For the CDR3, the DNA is TGTGCCAGCACCCTCCGGACAGCTTACGAGCAGTACTTC.

The J gene is TRBJ2-7, the V gene TRBV6-1; 8 bases agree with TRBD2. This CDR3 comprises 16 residues. Germline trimming cut 7 bases from V and 4 bases from J; bases unmatched to any gene: 15. The V gene's germline CDR1 is MNHNS and CDR2 SASEGT. The chain's CDR3 is CASTSRLVAGMYEQYF. CDR3 in DNA: TGTGCCAGCACCTCCCGACTGGTAGCGGGGATGTACGAGCAGTACTTC.